The T cell receptor (beta chain) under discussion was sequenced for a study of blood T cell repertoires in COVID-19. Study details: The origin of the acute and convalescent COVID-19 samples was the United States, Italy and Spain.

In the authors' methods: Reference gene primer amplification gave estimated nucleated cell counts. Sequencing was performed with immunoSEQ multiplex PCR; in TCRdb, only in-frame clones are kept and a portion is missing. V and J calls plus clone size are reproduced from that table; the DNA served to infer D and trimming. The sample holds around 70,000 clones; 88% are singletons and the top ten take around 1.9%. The germline V gene has CDR1 MGHDK and CDR2 SYGVNS. The CDR3 loop spans 14 amino acids. Trimming pared 4 bases from V and 7 bases from J, leaving 13 bases between. Sequenced: peripheral blood. The sequence was obtained from a woman at least 80 years old with active or convalescent COVID-19. The chain employs TRBV25-1 and TRBJ1-4, with a possible D match to TRBD1 (6 bases). The CDR3 is CASSGQVYFEKLFF. In nucleotides, the CDR3 is TGTGCCAGCAGTGGACAGGTGTACTTTGAAAAACTGTTTTTT.